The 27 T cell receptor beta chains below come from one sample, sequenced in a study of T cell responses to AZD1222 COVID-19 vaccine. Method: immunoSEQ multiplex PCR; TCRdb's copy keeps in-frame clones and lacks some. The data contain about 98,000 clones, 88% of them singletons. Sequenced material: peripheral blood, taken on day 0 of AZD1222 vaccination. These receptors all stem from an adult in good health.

In nucleotides, the CDR3 is TGTGCCAGCAGTCCTACGTGGAGAGACAGGGGGATCGGGGAGCTGTTTTTT. Its protein is CASSPTWRDRGIGELFF. The rearrangement uses TRBV3-1 (or the pseudogene TRBV3-2) and TRBJ2-2; 9 bases are shared with TRBD1. The CDR3 loop spans 17 amino acids. The germline CDR1 and CDR2 sequences are LGHDT and YNNKEL (reference sequence). The V and J ends lost 6 bases and 7 bases, in that order; junction bases with no gene match: 15.

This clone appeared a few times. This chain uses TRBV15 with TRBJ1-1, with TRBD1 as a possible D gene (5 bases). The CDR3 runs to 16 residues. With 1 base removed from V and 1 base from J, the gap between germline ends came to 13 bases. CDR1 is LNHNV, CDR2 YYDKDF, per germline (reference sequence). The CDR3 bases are TGTGCCACCAGCAGAGCGGGACGGCCATGGAACACTGAAGCTTTCTTT. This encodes CATSRAGRPWNTEAFF.

As DNA, the CDR3 is TGTGCCACCAGCAGGGGACAGGGGAACGCAGATACGCAGTATTTT. Translation gives CATSRGQGNADTQYF. The rearrangement joins TRBV15 to TRBJ2-3, with TRBD1 matching 10 bases. The CDR3 contains 15 residues. CDR1 and CDR2 (germline): LNHNV, YYDKDF (reference sequence). V trimming: 3 bases; J trimming: 4 bases; junction bases outside the gene matches: 4. The entire variable domain, with the rest obtained from reference TRBV15 and TRBJ2-3, is as follows: DAMVIQNPRYQVTQFGKPVTLSCSQTLNHNVMYWYQQKSSQAPKLLFHYYDKDFNNEADTPDNFQSRRPNTSFCFLDIRSPGLGDTAMYLCATSRGQGNADTQYFGPGTRLTVL.

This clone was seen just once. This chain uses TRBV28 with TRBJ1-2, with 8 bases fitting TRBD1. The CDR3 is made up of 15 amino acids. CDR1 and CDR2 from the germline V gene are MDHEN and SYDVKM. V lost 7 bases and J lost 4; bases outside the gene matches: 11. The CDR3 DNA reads TGTGCCAGCAAACCGAACCTCGGACAGGGCTATGGCTACACCTTC. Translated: CASKPNLGQGYGYTF.

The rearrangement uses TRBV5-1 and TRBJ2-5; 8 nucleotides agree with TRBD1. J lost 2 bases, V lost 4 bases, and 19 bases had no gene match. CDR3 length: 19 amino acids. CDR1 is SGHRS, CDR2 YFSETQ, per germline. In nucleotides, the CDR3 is TGCGCCAGCAGCGTCAGGGGGCAGGAACCAGGCGTTCCGCAAGAGACCCAGTACTTC. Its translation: CASSVRGQEPGVPQETQYF.

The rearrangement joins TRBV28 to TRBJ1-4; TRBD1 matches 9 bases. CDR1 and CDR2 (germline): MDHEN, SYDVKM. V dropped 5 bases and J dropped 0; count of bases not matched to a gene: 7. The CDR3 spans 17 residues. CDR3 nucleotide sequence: TGTGCCAGCAGTCCGGTCGGACAGGGGACAACTAATGAAAAACTGTTTTTT. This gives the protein CASSPVGQGTTNEKLFF.

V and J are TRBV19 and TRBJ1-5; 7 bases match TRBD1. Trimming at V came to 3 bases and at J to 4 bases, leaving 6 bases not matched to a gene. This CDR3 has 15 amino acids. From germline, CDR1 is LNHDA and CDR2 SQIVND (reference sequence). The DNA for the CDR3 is TGTGCCAGTAGTATTGGGGGGACAGATAATCAGCCCCAGCATTTT. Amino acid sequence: CASSIGGTDNQPQHF.

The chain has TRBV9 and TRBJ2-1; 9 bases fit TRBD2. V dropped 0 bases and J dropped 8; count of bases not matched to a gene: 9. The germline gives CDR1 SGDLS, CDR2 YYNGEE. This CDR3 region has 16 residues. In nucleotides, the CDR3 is TGTGCCAGCAGCGTAGGAGATAGCGGGAGTAGGGATGAGCAGTTCTTC. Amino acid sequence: CASSVGDSGSRDEQFF.

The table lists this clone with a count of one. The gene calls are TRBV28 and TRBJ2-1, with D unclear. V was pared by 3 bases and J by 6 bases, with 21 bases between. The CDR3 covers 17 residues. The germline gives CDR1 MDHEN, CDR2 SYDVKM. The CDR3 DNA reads TGTGCCAGCAGTTTGAGGTTCACCCCCCTACTGGGCAATGAGCAGTTCTTC. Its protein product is CASSLRFTPLLGNEQFF.

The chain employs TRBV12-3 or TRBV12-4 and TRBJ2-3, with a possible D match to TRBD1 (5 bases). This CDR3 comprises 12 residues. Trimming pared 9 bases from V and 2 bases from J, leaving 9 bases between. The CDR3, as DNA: TGTGCCAGTGCCAGGGTCACAGATACGCAGTATTTT. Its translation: CASARVTDTQYF.

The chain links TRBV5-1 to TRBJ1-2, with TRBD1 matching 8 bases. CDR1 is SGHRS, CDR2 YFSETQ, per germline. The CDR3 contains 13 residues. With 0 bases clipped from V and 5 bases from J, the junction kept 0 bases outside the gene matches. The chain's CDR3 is CASSLDRGYGYTF. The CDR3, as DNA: TGCGCCAGCAGCTTGGACAGGGGGTATGGCTACACCTTC.

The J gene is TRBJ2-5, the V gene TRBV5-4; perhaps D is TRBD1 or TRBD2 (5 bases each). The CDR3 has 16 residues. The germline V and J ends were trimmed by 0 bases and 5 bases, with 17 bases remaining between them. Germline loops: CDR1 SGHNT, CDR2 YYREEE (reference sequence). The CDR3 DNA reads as TGTGCCAGCAGCTTGGACTTAGTGGAGAGGGGCGAGACCCAGTACTTC. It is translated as CASSLDLVERGETQYF.

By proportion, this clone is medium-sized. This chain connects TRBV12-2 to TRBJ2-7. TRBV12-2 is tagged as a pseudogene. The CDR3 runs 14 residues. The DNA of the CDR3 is TGTGCAAGTCGCTTAAAAGGCCGACCCTACGAGCAGTACTTC. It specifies CASRLKGRPYEQYF.

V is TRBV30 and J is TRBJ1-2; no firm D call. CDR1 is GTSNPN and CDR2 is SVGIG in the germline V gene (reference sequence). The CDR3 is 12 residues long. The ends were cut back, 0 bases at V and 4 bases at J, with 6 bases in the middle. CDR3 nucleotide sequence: TGTGCCTGGAGTGTATTCAGCTATGGCTACACCTTC. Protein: CAWSVFSYGYTF.

The CDR3 region has the DNA TGTGCCAGCTCACCACGTCCAGAAGGAGTAAGTCAGCCCCAGCATTTT. Protein: CASSPRPEGVSQPQHF. The V gene is TRBV18, the J gene TRBJ1-5; D is unclear. Trimming shortened V by 1 base and J by 6 bases, and 16 bases separated the two germline ends. Germline-derived CDR1 and CDR2 are KGHSH and LQKENI. CDR3 size: 16 residues.

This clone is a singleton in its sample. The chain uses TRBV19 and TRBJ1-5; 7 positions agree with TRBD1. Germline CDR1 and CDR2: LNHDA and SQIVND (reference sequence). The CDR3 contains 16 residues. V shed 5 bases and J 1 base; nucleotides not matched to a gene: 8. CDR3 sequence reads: CASSGARQGSNQPQHF. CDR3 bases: TGTGCCAGTAGTGGCGCACGACAGGGAAGCAATCAGCCCCAGCATTTT.

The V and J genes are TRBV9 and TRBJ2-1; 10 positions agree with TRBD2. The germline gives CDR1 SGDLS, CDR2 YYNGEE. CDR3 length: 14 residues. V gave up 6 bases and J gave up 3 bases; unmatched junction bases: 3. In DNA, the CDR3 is TGTGCCAGCAACCCTAGCGGGGGCTACAATGAGCAGTTCTTC. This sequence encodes CASNPSGGYNEQFF.

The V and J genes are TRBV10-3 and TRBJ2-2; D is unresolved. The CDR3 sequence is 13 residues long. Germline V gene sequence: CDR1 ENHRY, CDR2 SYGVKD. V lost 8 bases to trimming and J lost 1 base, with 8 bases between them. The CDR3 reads CAILQKNTGELFF. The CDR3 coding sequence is TGTGCCATCTTACAAAAGAACACCGGGGAGCTGTTTTTT.

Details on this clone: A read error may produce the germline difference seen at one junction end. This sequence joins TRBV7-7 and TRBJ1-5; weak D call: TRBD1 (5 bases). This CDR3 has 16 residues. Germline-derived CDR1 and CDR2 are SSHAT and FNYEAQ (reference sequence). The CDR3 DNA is TGTGCTAGCAGCTTAGCAGCCAGGGAGTGCAATCAGCCCCAGCATTTT. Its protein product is CASSLAARECNQPQHF.

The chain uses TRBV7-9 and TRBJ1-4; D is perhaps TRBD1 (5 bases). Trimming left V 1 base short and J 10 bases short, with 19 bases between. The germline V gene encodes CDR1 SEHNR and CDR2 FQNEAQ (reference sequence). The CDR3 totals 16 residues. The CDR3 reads CASSLVLRQREGKLFF. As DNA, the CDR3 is TGTGCCAGCAGCTTAGTACTGAGACAGAGAGAGGGAAAACTGTTTTTT.

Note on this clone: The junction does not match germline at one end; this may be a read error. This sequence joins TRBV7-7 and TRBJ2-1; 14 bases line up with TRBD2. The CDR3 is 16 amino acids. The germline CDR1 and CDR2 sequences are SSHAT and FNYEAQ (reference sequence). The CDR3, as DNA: TGTGCTAGCAGCCGACTAGCGGGAGGGGGGTACAATGAGCAGTTCTTC. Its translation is CASSRLAGGGYNEQFF.

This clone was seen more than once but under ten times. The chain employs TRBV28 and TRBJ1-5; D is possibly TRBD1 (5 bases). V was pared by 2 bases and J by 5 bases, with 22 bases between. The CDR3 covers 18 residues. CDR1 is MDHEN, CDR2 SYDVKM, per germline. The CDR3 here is CASSLPGFRGLGHQPQHF. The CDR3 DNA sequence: TGTGCCAGCAGTTTACCCGGTTTTCGGGGGTTGGGGCATCAGCCCCAGCATTTT.

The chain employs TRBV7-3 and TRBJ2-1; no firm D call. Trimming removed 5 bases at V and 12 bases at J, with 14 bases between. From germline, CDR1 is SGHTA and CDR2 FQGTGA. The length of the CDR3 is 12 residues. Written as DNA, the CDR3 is TGTGCCAGCAGCGATCGAGGTCAGACGCAGTTCTTC. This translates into CASSDRGQTQFF. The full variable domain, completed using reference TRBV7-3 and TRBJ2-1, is GAGVSQTPSNKVTEKGKYVELRCDPISGHTALYWYRQSLGQGPEFLIYFQGTGAADDSGLPNDRFFAVRPEGSVSTLKIQRTERGDSAVYLCASSDRGQTQFFGPGTRLTVL.

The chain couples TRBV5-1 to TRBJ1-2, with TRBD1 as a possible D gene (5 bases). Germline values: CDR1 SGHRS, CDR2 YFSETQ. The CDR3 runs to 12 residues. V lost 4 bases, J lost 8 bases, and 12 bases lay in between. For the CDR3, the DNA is TGCGCCAGCAGCGGGCAGGGATACGGCTACACCTTC. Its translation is CASSGQGYGYTF.

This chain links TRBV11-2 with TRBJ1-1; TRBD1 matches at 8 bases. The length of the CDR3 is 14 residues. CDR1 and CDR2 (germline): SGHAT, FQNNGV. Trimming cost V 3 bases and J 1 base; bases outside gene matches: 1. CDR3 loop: CASSFGQGNTEAFF. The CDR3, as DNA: TGTGCCAGCAGCTTCGGACAGGGGAACACTGAAGCTTTCTTT.

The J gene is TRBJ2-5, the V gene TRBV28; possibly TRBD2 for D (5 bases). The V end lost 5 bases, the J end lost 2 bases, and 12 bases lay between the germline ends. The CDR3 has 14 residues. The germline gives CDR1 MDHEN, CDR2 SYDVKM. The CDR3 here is CASSPWSGQETQYF. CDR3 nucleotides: TGTGCCAGCAGTCCCTGGTCGGGACAAGAGACCCAGTACTTC.

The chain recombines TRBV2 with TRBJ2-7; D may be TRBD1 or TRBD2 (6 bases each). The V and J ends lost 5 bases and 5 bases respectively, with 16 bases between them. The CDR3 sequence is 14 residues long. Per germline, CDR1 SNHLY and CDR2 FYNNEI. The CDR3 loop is CASSLTGGFNEQYF. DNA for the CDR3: TGTGCCAGCAGTTTGACCGGGGGCTTCAACGAGCAGTACTTC.